This entry lists 3 T cell receptor beta chains sequenced from one sample in a study of identical twins. TCRdb redid the calling of the 5' RACE reads with MiXCR, one entry per CDR3 protein. The data hold about 450,000 distinct CDR3 sequences, with under 20% observed a single time. Specimen: naive T cells sorted from blood. The receptors shown here come from a man aged 50-59 years in good health.

The V and J genes are TRBV7-9 and TRBJ2-7, with 7 bases aligning to TRBD1. Germline assignment: CDR1 SEHNR and CDR2 FQNEAQ (reference sequence). V was clipped by 1 base and J by 3 bases; unmatched bases: 3. The CDR3 has 14 amino acids. The CDR3 nucleotides are TGTGCCAGCAGCTTAGAGGGACAGTACTACGAGCAGTACTTC. Translating it yields CASSLEGQYYEQYF.

The chain employs TRBV10-3 and TRBJ2-3; TRBD2 matches 8 bases. The germline gives CDR1 ENHRY, CDR2 SYGVKD. CDR3 length equals 13 residues. V shed 10 bases and J 2 bases; nucleotides not matched to a gene: 5. CDR3 sequence: CASAGGVTDTQYF. The DNA of the CDR3 is TGTGCCAGCGCGGGGGGCGTCACAGATACGCAGTATTTT.

This clonotype was seen a few times. The chain recombines TRBV12-3 or TRBV12-4 with TRBJ2-1; D may be TRBD2 (6 bases). V was shortened by 6 bases and J by 4 bases, with 16 bases between the two germline ends. This CDR3 region has 15 residues. CDR3: CASSPIGGAYNEQFF. As DNA, the CDR3 is TGTGCCAGCAGCCCCATTGGCGGGGCATACAATGAGCAGTTCTTC.